This T cell receptor (beta chain) was identified during a study of T cells in Graves' hyperthyroidism and ophthalmopathy. V shed 3 bases and J shed 0 bases, with 8 bases lying between them. The CDR3 sequence is 14 residues long. The CDR3 regions of TCR beta were amplified from RNA transcripts. An initial round of RT-PCR targeting the TCR CDR3 relied on the HTBI primer set. TCRdb re-derived calls from the multiplex PCR reads in MiXCR, one entry per CDR3 protein. The data contain about 640,000 distinct CDR3 sequences, less than 25% of them singletons. Enrolled ophthalmopathy patients presented with a Clinical Activity Score of at least 3, a NOSPECS grade of at least 4, and disease duration under 3 months. This clonotype was observed a handful of times.

This rearrangement joins TRBV12-3 or TRBV12-4 to TRBJ1-1; tentative D call: TRBD1 (5 bases). This sequence originates from a young man with Graves' ophthalmopathy. The sequencing input was blood. Written as DNA, the CDR3 is TGTGCCAGCAGTTTGTGGACAATGAACACTGAAGCTTTCTTT. It specifies CASSLWTMNTEAFF.